This T cell receptor beta chain was profiled in a study of blood T cell repertoires in COVID-19. Turning to this clone: Germline and junction disagree at one end, which may indicate a read error.

The CDR3 runs to 15 residues. Germline V lookup: CDR1 SGHVS, CDR2 FNYEAQ. The method was immunoSEQ multiplex PCR; TCRdb's version includes in-frame clones alone and lacks a portion of them. The sample yields over 120,000 clones, roughly 80% seen once. The chain uses TRBV7-6 and TRBJ2-5; 13 bases map to TRBD2. Material for sequencing was peripheral blood. The source is a woman of 80 years or more with acute or convalescent COVID-19. The DNA of the CDR3 is TGTGCCAGCAGCTCGCGACTAGCGGGGGGAGAGGCCCAGTACTTC. It codes for CASSSRLAGGEAQYF.